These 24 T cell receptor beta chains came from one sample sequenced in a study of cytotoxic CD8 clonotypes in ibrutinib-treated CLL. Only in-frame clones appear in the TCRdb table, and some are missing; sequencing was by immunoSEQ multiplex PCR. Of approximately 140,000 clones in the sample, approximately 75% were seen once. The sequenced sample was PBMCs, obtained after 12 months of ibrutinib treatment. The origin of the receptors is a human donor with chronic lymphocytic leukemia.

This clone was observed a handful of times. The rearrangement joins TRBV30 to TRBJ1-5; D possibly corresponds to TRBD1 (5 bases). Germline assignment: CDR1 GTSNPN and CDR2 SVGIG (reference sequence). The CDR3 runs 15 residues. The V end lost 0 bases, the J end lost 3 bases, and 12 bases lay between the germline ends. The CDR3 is CAWSVPDINNQPQHF. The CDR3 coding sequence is TGTGCCTGGAGTGTTCCGGACATTAACAATCAGCCCCAGCATTTT. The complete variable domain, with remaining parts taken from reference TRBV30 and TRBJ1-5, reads SQTIHQWPATLVQPVGSPLSLECTVEGTSNPNLYWYRQAAGRGLQLLFYSVGIGQISSEVPQNLSASRPQDRQFILSSKKLLLSDSGFYLCAWSVPDINNQPQHFGDGTRLSIL.

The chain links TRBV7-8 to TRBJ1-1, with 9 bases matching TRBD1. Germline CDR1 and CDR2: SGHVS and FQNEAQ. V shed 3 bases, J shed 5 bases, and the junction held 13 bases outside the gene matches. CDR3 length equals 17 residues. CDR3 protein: CASSFSGTGTGRTEAFF. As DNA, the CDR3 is TGTGCCAGCAGCTTTTCCGGGACCGGGACAGGGAGGACTGAAGCTTTCTTT.

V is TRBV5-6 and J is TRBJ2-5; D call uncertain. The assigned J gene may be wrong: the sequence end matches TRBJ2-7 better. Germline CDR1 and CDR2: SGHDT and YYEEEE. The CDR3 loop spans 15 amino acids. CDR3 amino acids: CASSPTRGNSYEQYF. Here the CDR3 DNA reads TGTGCCAGCAGCCCTACAAGAGGCAACTCCTACGAGCAGTACTTC.

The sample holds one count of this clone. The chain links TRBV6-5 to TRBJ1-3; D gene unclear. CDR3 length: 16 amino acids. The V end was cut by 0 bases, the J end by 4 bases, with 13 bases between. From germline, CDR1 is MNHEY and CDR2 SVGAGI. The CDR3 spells CASSYSPPWSGNTIYF. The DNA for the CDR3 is TGTGCCAGCAGTTACTCACCCCCGTGGTCCGGAAACACCATATATTTT.

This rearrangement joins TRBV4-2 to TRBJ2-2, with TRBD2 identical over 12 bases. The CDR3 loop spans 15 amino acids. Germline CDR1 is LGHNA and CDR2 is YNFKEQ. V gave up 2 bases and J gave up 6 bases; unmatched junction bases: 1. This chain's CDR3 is CASSQPSGGAGELFF. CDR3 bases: TGTGCCAGCAGCCAACCTAGCGGGGGGGCCGGGGAGCTGTTTTTT.

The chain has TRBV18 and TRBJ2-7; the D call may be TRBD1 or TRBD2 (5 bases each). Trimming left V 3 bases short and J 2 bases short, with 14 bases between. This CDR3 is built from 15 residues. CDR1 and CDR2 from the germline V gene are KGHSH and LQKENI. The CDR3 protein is CASSPQGRQTYEQYF. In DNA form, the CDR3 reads TGTGCCAGCTCACCTCAGGGACGGCAAACCTACGAGCAGTACTTC.

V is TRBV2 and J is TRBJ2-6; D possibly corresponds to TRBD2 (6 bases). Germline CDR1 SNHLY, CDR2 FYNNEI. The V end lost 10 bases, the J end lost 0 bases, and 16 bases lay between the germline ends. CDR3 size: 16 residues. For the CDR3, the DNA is TGTGCCACCACATGGGGGGTCAGCTCTGGGGCCAACGTCCTGACTTTC. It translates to CATTWGVSSGANVLTF.

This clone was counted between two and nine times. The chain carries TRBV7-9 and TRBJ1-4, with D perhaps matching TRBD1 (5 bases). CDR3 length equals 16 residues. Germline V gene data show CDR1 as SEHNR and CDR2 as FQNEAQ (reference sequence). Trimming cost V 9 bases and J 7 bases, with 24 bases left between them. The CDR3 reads CASTEPGQELAEKLFF. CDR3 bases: TGTGCCAGTACGGAACCGGGGCAGGAGTTAGCTGAAAAACTGTTTTTT.

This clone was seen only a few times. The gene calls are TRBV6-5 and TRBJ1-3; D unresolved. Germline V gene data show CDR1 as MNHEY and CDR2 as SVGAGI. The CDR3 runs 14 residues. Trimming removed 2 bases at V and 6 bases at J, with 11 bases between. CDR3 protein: CASSYDSEQNTIYF. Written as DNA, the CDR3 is TGTGCCAGCAGTTACGACTCTGAGCAAAACACCATATATTTT.

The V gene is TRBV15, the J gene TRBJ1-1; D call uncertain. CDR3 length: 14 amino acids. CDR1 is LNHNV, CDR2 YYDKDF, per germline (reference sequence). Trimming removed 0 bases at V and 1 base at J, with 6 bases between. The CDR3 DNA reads TGTGCCACCAGCAGAGACCAAGAGAACACTGAAGCTTTCTTT. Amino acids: CATSRDQENTEAFF.

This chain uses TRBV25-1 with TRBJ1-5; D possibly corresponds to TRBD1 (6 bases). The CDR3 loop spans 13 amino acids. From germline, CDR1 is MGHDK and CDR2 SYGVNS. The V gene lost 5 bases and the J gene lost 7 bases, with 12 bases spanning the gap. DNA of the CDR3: TGTGCCAGCAGTCCGGGGGGGGCACAGCCCCAGCATTTT. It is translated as CASSPGGAQPQHF.

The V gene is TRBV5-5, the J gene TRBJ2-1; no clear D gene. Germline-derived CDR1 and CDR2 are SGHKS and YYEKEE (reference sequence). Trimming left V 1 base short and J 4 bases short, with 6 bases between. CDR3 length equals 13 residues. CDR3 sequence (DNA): TGTGCCAGCAGCTTGATCAGGTACAATGAGCAGTTCTTC. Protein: CASSLIRYNEQFF.

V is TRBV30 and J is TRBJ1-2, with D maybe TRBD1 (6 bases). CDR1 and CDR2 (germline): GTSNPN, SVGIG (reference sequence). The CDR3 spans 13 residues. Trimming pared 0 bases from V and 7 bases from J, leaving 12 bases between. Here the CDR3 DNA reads TGTGCCTGGAGTGTAGGGGGGGGAACTGGCTACACCTTC. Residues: CAWSVGGGTGYTF.

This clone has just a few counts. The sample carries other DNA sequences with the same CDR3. CDR3 sequence: CASGGNTEAFF. CDR3 DNA sequence: TGTGCCAGCGGTGGGAACACTGAAGCTTTCTTT. The chain recombines TRBV2 with TRBJ1-1, with D unclear. Germline CDR1 and CDR2: SNHLY and FYNNEI. This CDR3 is 11 amino acids long. Trimming cost V 8 bases and J 1 base, with 5 bases left between them.

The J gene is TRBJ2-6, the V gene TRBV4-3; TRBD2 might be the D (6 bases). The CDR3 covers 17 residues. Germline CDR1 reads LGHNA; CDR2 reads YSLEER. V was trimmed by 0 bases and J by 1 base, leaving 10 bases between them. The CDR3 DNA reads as TGCGCCAGCAGCCAAGATGGAGGGGCTTCTGGGGCCAACGTCCTGACTTTC. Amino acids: CASSQDGGASGANVLTF.

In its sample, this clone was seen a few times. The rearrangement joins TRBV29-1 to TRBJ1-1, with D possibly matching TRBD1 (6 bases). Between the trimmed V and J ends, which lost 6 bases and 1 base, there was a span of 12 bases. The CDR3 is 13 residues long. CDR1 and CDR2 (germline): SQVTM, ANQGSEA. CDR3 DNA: TGCAGCGTATGGGACACAAGGAACACTGAAGCTTTCTTT. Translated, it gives CSVWDTRNTEAFF.

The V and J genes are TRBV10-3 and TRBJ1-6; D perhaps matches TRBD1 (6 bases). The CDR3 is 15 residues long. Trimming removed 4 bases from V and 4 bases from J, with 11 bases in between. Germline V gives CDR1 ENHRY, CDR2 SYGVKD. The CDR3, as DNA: TGTGCCATCAGTGGGCAGGGGATATATAATTCACCCCTCCACTTT. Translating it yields CAISGQGIYNSPLHF.

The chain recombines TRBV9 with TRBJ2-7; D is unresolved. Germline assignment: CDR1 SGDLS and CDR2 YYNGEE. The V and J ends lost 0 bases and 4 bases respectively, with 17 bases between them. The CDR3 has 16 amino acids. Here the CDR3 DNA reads TGTGCCAGCAGCGTAGATCAGTGGGATGCTTTATACGAGCAGTACTTC. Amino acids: CASSVDQWDALYEQYF.

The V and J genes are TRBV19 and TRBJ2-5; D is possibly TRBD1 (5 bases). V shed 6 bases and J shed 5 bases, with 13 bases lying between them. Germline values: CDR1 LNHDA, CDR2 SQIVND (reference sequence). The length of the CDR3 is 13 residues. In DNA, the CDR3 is TGTGCCAGTAGGATCCAGGGTGGCGAGACCCAGTACTTC. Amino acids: CASRIQGGETQYF.

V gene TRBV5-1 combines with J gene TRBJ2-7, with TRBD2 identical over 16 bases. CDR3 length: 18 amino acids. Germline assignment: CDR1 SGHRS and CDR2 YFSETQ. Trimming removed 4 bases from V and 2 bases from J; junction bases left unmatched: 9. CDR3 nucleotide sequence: TGCGCCAGCAGCCGGTTAACCGGGACTAGCGGGAGGGCCTACGAGCAGTACTTC. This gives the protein CASSRLTGTSGRAYEQYF. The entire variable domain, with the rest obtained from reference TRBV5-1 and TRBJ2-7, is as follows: KAGVTQTPRYLIKTRGQQVTLSCSPISGHRSVSWYQQTPGQGLQFLFEYFSETQRNKGNFPGRFSGRQFSNSRSEMNVSTLELGDSALYLCASSRLTGTSGRAYEQYFGPGTRLTVT.

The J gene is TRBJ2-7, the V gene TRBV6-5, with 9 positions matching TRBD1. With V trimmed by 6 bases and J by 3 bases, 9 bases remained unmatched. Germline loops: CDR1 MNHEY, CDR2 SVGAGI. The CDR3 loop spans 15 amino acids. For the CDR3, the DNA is TGTGCCAGCAGATCGACGACAGGGGGAAACTACGAGCAGTACTTC. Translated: CASRSTTGGNYEQYF.

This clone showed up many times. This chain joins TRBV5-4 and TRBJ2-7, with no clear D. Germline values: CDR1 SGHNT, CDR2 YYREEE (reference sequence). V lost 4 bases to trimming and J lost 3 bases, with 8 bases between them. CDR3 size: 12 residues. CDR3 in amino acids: CASSVDGYEQYF. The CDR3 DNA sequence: TGTGCCAGCAGCGTGGACGGCTACGAGCAGTACTTC.

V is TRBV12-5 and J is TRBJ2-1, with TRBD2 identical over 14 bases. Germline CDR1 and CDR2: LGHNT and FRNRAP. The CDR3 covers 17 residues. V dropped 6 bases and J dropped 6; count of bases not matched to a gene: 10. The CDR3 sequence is CASGEGLAGVRLNEQFF. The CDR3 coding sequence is TGTGCTAGTGGGGAGGGACTAGCGGGAGTTCGGCTCAATGAGCAGTTCTTC.

CDR3 coding DNA: TGTGCCATCAGTGGGTGGATGGGAGACTCCTATAATTCACCCCTCCACTTT. Its protein is CAISGWMGDSYNSPLHF. The chain recombines TRBV10-3 with TRBJ1-6; no reliable D call. Germline V lookup: CDR1 ENHRY, CDR2 SYGVKD. Trimming removed 4 bases from V and 0 bases from J, with 13 bases in between. This CDR3 has 17 amino acids.